This TCR beta chain is from a study of blood T cell repertoires in COVID-19. Data came from immunoSEQ multiplex PCR; TCRdb stores just in-frame clones and leaves some out. The repertoire has 150,000 to 200,000 clones, approximately 79% of them found once; the top ten carry roughly a sixth. The sample taken for sequencing was peripheral blood. The clonotype was recovered from a man aged 60 to 69 with active or convalescent COVID-19.

In DNA, the CDR3 is TGTGCCAGCAGCTCCACGGGACAGGGATATTCACCCCTCCACTTT. Its protein is CASSSTGQGYSPLHF. This chain uses TRBV13 with TRBJ1-6; the match to TRBD1 covers 9 bases. This CDR3 contains 15 residues. CDR1 and CDR2 (germline): PRHDT, FYEKMQ (reference sequence). J lost 8 bases, V lost 4 bases, and 6 bases had no gene match. Full variable domain (remainder filled in from reference TRBV13 and TRBJ1-6): AAGVIQSPRHLIKEKRETATLKCYPIPRHDTVYWYQQGPGQDPQFLISFYEKMQSDKGSIPDRFSAQQFSDYHSELNMSSLELGDSALYFCASSSTGQGYSPLHFGNGTRLTVT.